What follows are 15 T cell receptor beta chains derived from one specimen sequenced in a study of shared clonotypes between healthy human individuals. Sequenced by immunoSEQ multiplex PCR; TCRdb stores in-frame clones only, minus some. The repertoire includes about 450,000 clones, 70% to 80% of them detected once, and around 13% sits in the top ten. The specimen sequenced was PBMCs. The receptor source for this set is a woman aged 40-49 years in good health. Some clones in this sample may be carry-over from other donors' samples.

This clone has at least ten counts. CDR3: CASSLSGPGGEQFF. As DNA, the CDR3 is TGTGCCAGCAGTTTATCGGGGCCGGGGGGTGAGCAGTTCTTC. The chain joins TRBV27 to TRBJ2-1, with TRBD2 matching over 7 bases. V lost 0 bases to trimming and J lost 9 bases; unmatched junction nucleotides: 5. The length of the CDR3 is 14 residues. The germline V gene has CDR1 MNHEY and CDR2 SMNVEV (reference sequence).

CDR3 DNA: TGTGCCAGCAGTGAAGCCGGGACAGCGGGGGGCTACACCTTC. It codes for CASSEAGTAGGYTF. J is TRBJ1-2 and V is TRBV6-1, with 7 bases identical to TRBD1. The CDR3 runs to 14 residues. Per germline, CDR1 MNHNS and CDR2 SASEGT. With 0 bases clipped from V and 8 bases from J, the junction kept 6 bases outside the gene matches.

The chain employs TRBV5-1 and TRBJ2-5; D might be TRBD1 (6 bases). Germline CDR1 reads SGHRS; CDR2 reads YFSETQ. V lost 4 bases, J lost 3 bases, and 10 bases lay in between. The CDR3 loop spans 13 amino acids. The CDR3 nucleotides are TGCGCCAGCAGCCGGGCAGGGGAAGAGACCCAGTACTTC. Its translation: CASSRAGEETQYF.

The rearrangement joins TRBV7-2 to TRBJ1-2; no firm D call. This CDR3 is built from 11 residues. Looked up from germline, CDR1 is SGHTA and CDR2 is FQGNSA. V lost 1 base and J lost 6, with 3 bases in between. CDR3 nucleotides: TGTGCCAGCAGCTTAGTAGATGGCTACACCTTC. Residues: CASSLVDGYTF. Looking up the rest from reference TRBV7-2 and TRBJ1-2 gives the full variable domain: GAGVSQSPSNKVTEKGKDVELRCDPISGHTALYWYRQSLGQGLEFLIYFQGNSAPDKSGLPSDRFSAERTGGSVSTLTIQRTQQEDSAVYLCASSLVDGYTFGSGTRLTVV.

This clone was found once. This chain joins TRBV5-4 and TRBJ2-7; 9 nucleotides match TRBD2. Per germline, CDR1 SGHNT and CDR2 YYREEE (reference sequence). Losses at the gene ends were 2 bases for V and 6 bases for J; bases not matched to a gene: 6. This CDR3 is 14 amino acids long. CDR3 sequence (DNA): TGTGCCAGCAGCTTCGCTAGCGGGACCACCGAGCAGTACTTC. It codes for CASSFASGTTEQYF. The full variable domain, completed using reference TRBV5-4 and TRBJ2-7, is ETGVTQSPTHLIKTRGQQVTLRCSSQSGHNTVSWYQQALGQGPQFIFQYYREEENGRGNFPPRFSGLQFPNYSSELNVNALELDDSALYLCASSFASGTTEQYFGPGTRLTVT.

The genes are TRBV5-1 and TRBJ2-7; no definite D call. CDR1 is SGHRS and CDR2 is YFSETQ in the germline V gene. The V end lost 2 bases, the J end lost 1 base, and 10 bases lay between the germline ends. The CDR3 consists of 14 residues. The CDR3 DNA is TGCGCCAGCAGCTTCAGCGAACCGTCCTACGAGCAGTACTTC. It translates to CASSFSEPSYEQYF. Using reference TRBV5-1 and TRBJ2-7 for the parts outside the CDR3, the full variable domain is KAGVTQTPRYLIKTRGQQVTLSCSPISGHRSVSWYQQTPGQGLQFLFEYFSETQRNKGNFPGRFSGRQFSNSRSEMNVSTLELGDSALYLCASSFSEPSYEQYFGPGTRLTVT.

This chain links TRBV6-1 with TRBJ2-1, with 8 bases lining up with TRBD2. Germline CDR1 is MNHNS and CDR2 is SASEGT. V was pared by 6 bases and J by 3 bases, with 1 base of the junction left unmatched. The CDR3 sequence is 13 residues long. CDR3 protein: CASSTSGYNEQFF. CDR3 bases: TGTGCCAGCAGCACTAGCGGCTACAATGAGCAGTTCTTC.

This clone occurred many times. This sequence joins TRBV9 and TRBJ2-5; D tentatively reads TRBD1 or TRBD2 (5 bases each). Germline V CDR1 and CDR2: SGDLS, YYNGEE. The length of the CDR3 is 14 residues. Trimming left V 4 bases short and J 4 bases short, with 14 bases between. For the CDR3, the DNA is TGTGCCAGCAGCTCCTCGGGGCGCGGAGAGACCCAGTACTTC. This codes for CASSSSGRGETQYF.

The chain uses TRBV12-5 and TRBJ2-1; D gene unclear. The CDR3 consists of 11 residues. The V end was cut by 8 bases, the J end by 4 bases, with 6 bases between. The V gene's germline CDR1 is LGHNT and CDR2 FRNRAP. CDR3 protein: CASQAYNEQFF. CDR3 sequence (DNA): TGTGCTAGTCAAGCTTACAATGAGCAGTTCTTC.

This clone came up once. This chain uses TRBV10-3 with TRBJ2-1, with D possibly matching TRBD1 (6 bases). The CDR3 extends over 16 amino acids. V gave up 0 bases and J gave up 1 base, with 10 bases separating them. CDR1 and CDR2 from the germline V gene are ENHRY and SYGVKD. The CDR3 nucleotides are TGTGCCATCAGTGAGTCGCAGGGGAATTCCTACAATGAGCAGTTCTTC. Its translation: CAISESQGNSYNEQFF.

The genes are TRBV25-1 and TRBJ2-7, with D perhaps matching TRBD2 (5 bases). Looked up from germline, CDR1 is MGHDK and CDR2 is SYGVNS. CDR3 length equals 13 residues. Trimming removed 3 bases at V and 3 bases at J, with 9 bases between. In nucleotides, the CDR3 is TGTGCCAGCAGTGAGCCCGGGGTCTACGAGCAGTACTTC. Amino acid sequence: CASSEPGVYEQYF.

The chain is built from TRBV30 and TRBJ2-5; the D gene could be TRBD1 or TRBD2 (5 bases each). Germline values: CDR1 GTSNPN, CDR2 SVGIG (reference sequence). The CDR3 covers 15 residues. V lost 2 bases to trimming and J lost 7 bases, with 20 bases between them. CDR3 DNA: TGTGCCTGGAGTCCGGGGCCAACCAGGGCATTGACCCAGTACTTC. This translates into CAWSPGPTRALTQYF.

The chain uses TRBV11-1 and TRBJ1-1; D is undetermined. The CDR3 has 12 amino acids. Trimming cost V 5 bases and J 7 bases, with 11 bases left between them. From germline, CDR1 is SGHAT and CDR2 FQDESV (reference sequence). Written as DNA, the CDR3 is TGTGCCAGCAGCAAATCATCGGGTGAAGCTTTCTTT. This gives the protein CASSKSSGEAFF.

The chain recombines TRBV14 with TRBJ1-2; D uncertain. The CDR3 is 14 amino acids. Germline-derived CDR1 and CDR2 are SGHDN and FVKESK. The V end lost 4 bases, the J end lost 2 bases, and 11 bases lay between the germline ends. CDR3 sequence (DNA): TGTGCCAGCAGCCCCAGCGGCAGAAACTATGGCTACACCTTC. Its translation: CASSPSGRNYGYTF. The variable domain in full, with the rest retrieved from reference TRBV14 and TRBJ1-2, is EAGVTQFPSHSVIEKGQTVTLRCDPISGHDNLYWYRRVMGKEIKFLLHFVKESKQDESGMPNNRFLAERTGGTYSTLKVQPAELEDSGVYFCASSPSGRNYGYTFGSGTRLTVV.

As regards this clone: It is likely a read error: a sequence one base away is far more abundant. This sample includes further DNA sequences coding for the same CDR3. This chain links TRBV27 with TRBJ1-1; a possible D gene is TRBD1 (5 bases). This CDR3 spans 13 amino acids. Germline CDR1 MNHEY, CDR2 SMNVEV (reference sequence). Trimming left V 3 bases short and J 11 bases short, with 16 bases between. The CDR3 nucleotides read TGTGCCAGCAGTTTGGGGCACGGATTGGTGGCTTTCTTT. It is translated as CASSLGHGLVAFF.